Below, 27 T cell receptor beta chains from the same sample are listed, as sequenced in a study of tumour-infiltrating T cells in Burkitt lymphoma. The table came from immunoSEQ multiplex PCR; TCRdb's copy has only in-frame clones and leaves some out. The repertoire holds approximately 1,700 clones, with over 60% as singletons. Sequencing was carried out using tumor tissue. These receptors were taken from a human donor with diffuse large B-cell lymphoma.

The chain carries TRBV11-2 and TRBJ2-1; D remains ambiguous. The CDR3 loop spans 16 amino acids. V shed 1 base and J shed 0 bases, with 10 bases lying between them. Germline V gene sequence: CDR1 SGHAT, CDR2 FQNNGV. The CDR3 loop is CASSLALISSYNEQFF. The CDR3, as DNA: TGTGCCAGCAGCTTAGCTCTGATCAGCTCCTACAATGAGCAGTTCTTC.

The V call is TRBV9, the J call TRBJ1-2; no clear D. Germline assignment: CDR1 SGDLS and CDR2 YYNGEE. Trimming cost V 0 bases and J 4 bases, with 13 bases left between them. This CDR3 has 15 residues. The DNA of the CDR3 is TGTGCCAGCAGCGTAGGAGGGAGGCCAATCTATGGCTACACCTTC. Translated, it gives CASSVGGRPIYGYTF.

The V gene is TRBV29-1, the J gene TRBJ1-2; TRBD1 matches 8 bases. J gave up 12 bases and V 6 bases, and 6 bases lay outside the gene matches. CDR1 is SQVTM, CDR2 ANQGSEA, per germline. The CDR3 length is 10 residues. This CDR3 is CSVSDRVNTF. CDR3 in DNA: TGCAGCGTCTCGGACAGGGTGAACACCTTC.

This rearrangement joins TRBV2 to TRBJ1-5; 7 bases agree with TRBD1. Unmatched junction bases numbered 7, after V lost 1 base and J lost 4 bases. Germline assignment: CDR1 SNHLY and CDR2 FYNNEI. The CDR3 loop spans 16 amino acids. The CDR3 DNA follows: TGTGCCAGCAGTGAAGACAGGGGCCTCCAAAATCAGCCCCAGCATTTT. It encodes CASSEDRGLQNQPQHF.

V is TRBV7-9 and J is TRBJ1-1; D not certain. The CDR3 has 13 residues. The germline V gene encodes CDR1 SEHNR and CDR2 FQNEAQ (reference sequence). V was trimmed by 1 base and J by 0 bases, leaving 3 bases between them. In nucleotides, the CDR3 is TGTGCCAGCAGCTTAGTTTTGAACACTGAAGCTTTCTTT. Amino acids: CASSLVLNTEAFF.

The DNA of the CDR3 is TGTGCCAGCTCTCACCGGCAGAGCAATCAGCCCCAGCATTTT. Protein: CASSHRQSNQPQHF. The chain has TRBV18 and TRBJ1-5; D gene uncertain. This CDR3 has 14 residues. The V end was cut by 6 bases, the J end by 1 base, with 10 bases between. CDR1 and CDR2 (germline): KGHSH, LQKENI. The full variable domain, rest sourced from reference TRBV18 and TRBJ1-5, is NAGVMQNPRHLVRRRGQEARLRCSPMKGHSHVYWYRQLPEEGLKFMVYLQKENIIDESGMPKERFSAEFPKEGPSILRIQQVVRGDSAAYFCASSHRQSNQPQHFGDGTRLSIL.

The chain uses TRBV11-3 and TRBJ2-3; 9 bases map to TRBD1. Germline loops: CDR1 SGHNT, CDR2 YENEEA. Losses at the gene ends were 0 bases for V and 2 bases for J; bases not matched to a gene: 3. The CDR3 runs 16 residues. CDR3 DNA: TGTGCCAGCAGCTTAGACCGGACAGGGGACACAGATACGCAGTATTTT. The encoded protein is CASSLDRTGDTDTQYF.

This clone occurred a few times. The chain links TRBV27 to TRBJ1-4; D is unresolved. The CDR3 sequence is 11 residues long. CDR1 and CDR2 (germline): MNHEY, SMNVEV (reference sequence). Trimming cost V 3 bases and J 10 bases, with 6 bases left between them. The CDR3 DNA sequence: TGTGCCAGCAGTTTCAACGGAAAACTGTTTTTT. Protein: CASSFNGKLFF.

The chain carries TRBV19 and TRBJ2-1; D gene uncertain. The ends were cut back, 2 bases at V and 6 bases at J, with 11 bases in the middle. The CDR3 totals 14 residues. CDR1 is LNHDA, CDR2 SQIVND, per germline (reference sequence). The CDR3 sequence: CASSIKVLGNEQFF. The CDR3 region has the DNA TGTGCCAGTAGTATAAAGGTACTTGGCAATGAGCAGTTCTTC. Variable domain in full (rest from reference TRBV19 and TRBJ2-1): DGGITQSPKYLFRKEGQNVTLSCEQNLNHDAMYWYRQDPGQGLRLIYYSQIVNDFQKGDIAEGYSVSREKKESFPLTVTSAQKNPTAFYLCASSIKVLGNEQFFGPGTRLTVL.

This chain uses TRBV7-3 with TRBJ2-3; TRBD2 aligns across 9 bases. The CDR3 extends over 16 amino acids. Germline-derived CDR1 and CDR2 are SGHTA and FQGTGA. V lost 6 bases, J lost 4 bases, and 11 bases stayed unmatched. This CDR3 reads CASSPTHSGGPDTQYF. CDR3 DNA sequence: TGTGCCAGCAGTCCAACCCATAGCGGGGGCCCAGATACGCAGTATTTT.

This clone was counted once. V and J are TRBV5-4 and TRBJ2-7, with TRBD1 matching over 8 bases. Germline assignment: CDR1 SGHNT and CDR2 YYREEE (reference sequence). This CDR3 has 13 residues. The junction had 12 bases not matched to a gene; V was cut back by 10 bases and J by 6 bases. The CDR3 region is CASSPGGASEQYF. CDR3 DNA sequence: TGTGCCTCCTCCCCAGGGGGCGCGTCCGAGCAGTACTTC.

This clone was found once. DNA for the CDR3: TGTGCCAGCAGCCGGAGGGTAACGTCTGGCTACACCTTC. The encoded protein is CASSRRVTSGYTF. The chain uses TRBV2 and TRBJ1-2; no clear D gene. Trimming left V 6 bases short and J 7 bases short, with 15 bases between. This CDR3 has 13 residues. The germline V gene encodes CDR1 SNHLY and CDR2 FYNNEI.

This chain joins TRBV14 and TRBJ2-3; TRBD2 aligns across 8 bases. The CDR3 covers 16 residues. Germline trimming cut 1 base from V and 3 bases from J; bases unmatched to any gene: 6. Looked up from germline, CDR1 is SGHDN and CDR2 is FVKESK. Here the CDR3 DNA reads TGTGCCAGCAGCCAAGGTTTCGGGGGGGTAACAGATACGCAGTATTTT. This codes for CASSQGFGGVTDTQYF.

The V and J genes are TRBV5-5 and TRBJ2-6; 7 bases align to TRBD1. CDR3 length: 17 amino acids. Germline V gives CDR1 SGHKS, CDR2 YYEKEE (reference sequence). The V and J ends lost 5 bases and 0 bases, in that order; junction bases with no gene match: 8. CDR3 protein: CASRTGQSYSGANVLTF. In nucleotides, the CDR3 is TGTGCCAGCAGGACGGGACAGTCCTACTCTGGGGCCAACGTCCTGACTTTC.

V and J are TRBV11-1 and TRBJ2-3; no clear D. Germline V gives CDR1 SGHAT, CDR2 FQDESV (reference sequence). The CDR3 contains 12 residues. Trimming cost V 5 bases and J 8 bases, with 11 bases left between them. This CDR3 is CASSPLFGTQYF. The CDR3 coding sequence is TGTGCCAGCAGCCCCCTTTTTGGTACGCAGTATTTT. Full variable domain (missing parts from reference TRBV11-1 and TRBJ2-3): EAEVAQSPRYKITEKSQAVAFWCDPISGHATLYWYRQILGQGPELLVQFQDESVVDDSQLPKDRFSAERLKGVDSTLKIQPAELGDSAMYLCASSPLFGTQYFGPGTRLTVL.

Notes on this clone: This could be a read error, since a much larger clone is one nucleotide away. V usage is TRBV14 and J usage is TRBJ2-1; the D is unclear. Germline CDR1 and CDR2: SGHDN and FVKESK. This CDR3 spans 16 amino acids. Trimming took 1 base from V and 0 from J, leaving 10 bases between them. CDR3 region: CASSQGLGPSYNEQFF. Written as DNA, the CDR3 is TGTGCCAGCAGCCAAGGTCTCGGGCCCTCCTACAATGAGCAGTTCTTC.

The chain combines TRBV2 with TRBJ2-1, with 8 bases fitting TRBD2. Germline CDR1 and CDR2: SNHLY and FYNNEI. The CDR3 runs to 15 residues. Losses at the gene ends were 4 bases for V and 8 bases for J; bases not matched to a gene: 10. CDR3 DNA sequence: TGTGCCAGCAGTGTAGCCGGGAGGGCCCCAGATGAGCAGTTCTTC. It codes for CASSVAGRAPDEQFF.

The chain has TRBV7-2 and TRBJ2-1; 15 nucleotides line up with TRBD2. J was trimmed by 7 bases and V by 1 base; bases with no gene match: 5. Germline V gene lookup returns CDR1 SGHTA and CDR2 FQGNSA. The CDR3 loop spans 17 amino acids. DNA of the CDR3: TGTGCCAGCAGCTTAGTCGGGACTAGCGGGGGGCAAAATGAGCAGTTCTTC. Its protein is CASSLVGTSGGQNEQFF.

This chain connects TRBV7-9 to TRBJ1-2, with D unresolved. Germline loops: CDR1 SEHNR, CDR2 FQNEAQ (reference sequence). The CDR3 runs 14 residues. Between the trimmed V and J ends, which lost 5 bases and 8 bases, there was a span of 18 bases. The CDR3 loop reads CASSTHLGLGGYTF. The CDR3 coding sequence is TGTGCCAGCAGCACCCACCTCGGTCTCGGAGGCTACACCTTC.

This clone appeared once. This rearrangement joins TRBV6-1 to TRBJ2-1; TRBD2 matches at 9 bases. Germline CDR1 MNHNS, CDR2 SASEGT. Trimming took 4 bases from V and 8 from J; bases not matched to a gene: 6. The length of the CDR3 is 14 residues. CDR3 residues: CASSGLAGSYEQFF. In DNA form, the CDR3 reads TGTGCCAGCAGTGGCCTAGCGGGGAGTTATGAGCAGTTCTTC.

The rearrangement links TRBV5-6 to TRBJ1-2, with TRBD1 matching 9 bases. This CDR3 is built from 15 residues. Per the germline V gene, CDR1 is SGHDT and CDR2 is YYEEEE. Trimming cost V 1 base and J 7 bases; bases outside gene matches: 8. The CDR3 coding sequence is TGTGCCAGCAGCTTGTTCCGGACAGGGGTCCGTGGCTACACCTTC. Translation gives CASSLFRTGVRGYTF.

CDR3 in amino acids: CASTGSNEQFF. The DNA for the CDR3 is TGTGCCTCGACAGGGAGCAATGAGCAGTTCTTC. V and J are TRBV10-3 and TRBJ2-1; 7 nucleotides line up with TRBD1. V lost 11 bases and J lost 6; bases outside the gene matches: 4. Per germline, CDR1 ENHRY and CDR2 SYGVKD. The CDR3 has 11 amino acids.

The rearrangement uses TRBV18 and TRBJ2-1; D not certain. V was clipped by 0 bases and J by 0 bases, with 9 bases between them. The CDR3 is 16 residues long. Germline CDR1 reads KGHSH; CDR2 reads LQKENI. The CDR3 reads CASSPPQFSSYNEQFF. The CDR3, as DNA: TGTGCCAGCTCACCACCACAGTTTAGCTCCTACAATGAGCAGTTCTTC.

CDR3 nucleotides: TGTGCCAGCAGCCCCCGACTTTGGAGGGGCCCTAACTATGGCTACACCTTC. Protein: CASSPRLWRGPNYGYTF. This rearrangement joins TRBV14 to TRBJ1-2, with D maybe TRBD1 (5 bases). Trimming shortened V by 4 bases and J by 0 bases, and 18 bases separated the two germline ends. The germline CDR1 and CDR2 sequences are SGHDN and FVKESK. The CDR3 is 17 residues long.

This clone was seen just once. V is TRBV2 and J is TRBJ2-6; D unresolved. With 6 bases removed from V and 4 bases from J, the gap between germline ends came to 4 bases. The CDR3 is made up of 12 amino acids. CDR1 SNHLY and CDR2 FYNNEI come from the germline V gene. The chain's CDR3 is CASREGANVLTF. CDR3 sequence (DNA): TGTGCCAGCAGGGAGGGGGCCAACGTCCTGACTTTC. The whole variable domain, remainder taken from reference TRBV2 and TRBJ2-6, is EPEVTQTPSHQVTQMGQEVILRCVPISNHLYFYWYRQILGQKVEFLVSFYNNEISEKSEIFDDQFSVERPDGSNFTLKIRSTKLEDSAMYFCASREGANVLTFGAGSRLTVL.

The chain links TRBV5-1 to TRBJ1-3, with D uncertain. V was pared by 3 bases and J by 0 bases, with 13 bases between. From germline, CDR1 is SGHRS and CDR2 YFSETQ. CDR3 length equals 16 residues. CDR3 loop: CASSSRTLGSGNTIYF. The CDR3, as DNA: TGCGCCAGCAGCTCGCGAACCTTGGGCTCTGGAAACACCATATATTTT.

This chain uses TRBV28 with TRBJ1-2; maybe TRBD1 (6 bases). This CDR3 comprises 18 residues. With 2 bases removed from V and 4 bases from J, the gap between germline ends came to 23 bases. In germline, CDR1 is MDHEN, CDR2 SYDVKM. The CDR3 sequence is CASSLIPLVTGVIYGYTF. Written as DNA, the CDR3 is TGTGCCAGCAGTTTAATCCCCCTCGTGACAGGAGTAATCTATGGCTACACCTTC.